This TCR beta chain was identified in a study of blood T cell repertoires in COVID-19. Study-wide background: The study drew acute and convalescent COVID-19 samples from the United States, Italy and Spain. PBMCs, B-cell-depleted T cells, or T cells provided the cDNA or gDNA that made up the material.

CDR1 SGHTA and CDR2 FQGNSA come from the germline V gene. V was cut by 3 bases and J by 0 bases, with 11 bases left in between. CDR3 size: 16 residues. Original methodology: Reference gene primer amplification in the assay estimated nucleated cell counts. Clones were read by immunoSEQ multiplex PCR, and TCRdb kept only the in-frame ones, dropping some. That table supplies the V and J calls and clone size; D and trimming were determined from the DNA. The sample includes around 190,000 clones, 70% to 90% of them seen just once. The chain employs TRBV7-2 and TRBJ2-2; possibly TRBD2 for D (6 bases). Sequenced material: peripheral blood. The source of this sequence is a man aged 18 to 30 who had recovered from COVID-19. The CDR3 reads CASSFDAGTNTGELFF. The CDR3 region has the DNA TGTGCCAGCAGCTTTGACGCGGGAACGAACACCGGGGAGCTGTTTTTT.